One sample yielded the 3 T cell receptor beta chains listed below, sequenced in a study of OX40 agonist ivuxolimab in advanced cancers. The repertoire was sequenced with immunoSEQ multiplex PCR; TCRdb's copy has only in-frame clones and lacks some. The data contain 20,000 to 25,000 clones, roughly 84% of them singletons. The sequencing used CD4+ or CD8+ T cells sorted from blood, collected in a trial of the OX40 agonist ivuxolimab. The receptors shown here come from an adult with an advanced solid tumor such as melanoma, head and neck, liver or kidney cancer.

This clone has only a few counts. The CDR3 bases are TGCAGCGTTGCAGGGGGCCGAGACCTGTTTTTT. It is translated as CSVAGGRDLFF. This rearrangement joins TRBV29-1 to TRBJ1-4; 8 positions agree with TRBD1. Germline CDR1 is SQVTM and CDR2 is ANQGSEA. The CDR3 spans 11 residues. The trim removed 4 bases at V and 14 bases at J, leaving 6 bases unmatched.

Only a few counts were recorded for this clone. In DNA, the CDR3 is TGTGCCAGCAGCTTCGCCGCAGATACGCAGTATTTT. The encoded protein is CASSFAADTQYF. The chain carries TRBV7-6 and TRBJ2-3; unclear D gene. Germline CDR1 reads SGHVS; CDR2 reads FNYEAQ. The CDR3 is 12 residues long. V was trimmed by 3 bases and J by 4 bases, leaving 5 bases between them.

The V gene is TRBV25-1, the J gene TRBJ2-1; 9 nucleotides align to TRBD2. The CDR3 contains 18 residues. The ends lost 2 bases at V and 7 bases at J; junction bases unmatched: 15. Germline V gene sequence: CDR1 MGHDK, CDR2 SYGVNS. DNA of the CDR3: TGTGCCAGCAGTGAAACCCCGCTAGCGGGGATTTGGGGTAATGAGCAGTTCTTC. This sequence encodes CASSETPLAGIWGNEQFF.